Each of the 5 T cell receptor beta chains below was sequenced from the same sample in a study of T cell responses to AZD1222 COVID-19 vaccine. Clones were sequenced by immunoSEQ multiplex PCR, and TCRdb holds only the in-frame ones, with some missing. The profile covers fewer than 110,000 clones, with about 90% appearing a single time and 8% to 10% taken by the ten largest. The material was peripheral blood, obtained 28 days after the second AZD1222 dose. These receptors originate from an adult who received the AZD1222 COVID-19 vaccine.

The chain couples TRBV5-5 to TRBJ1-5; no definite D call. This CDR3 comprises 16 residues. Germline loops: CDR1 SGHKS, CDR2 YYEKEE (reference sequence). V was shortened by 0 bases and J by 7 bases, with 17 bases between the two germline ends. The CDR3 reads CASSLGPSRVGQPQHF. CDR3 coding DNA: TGTGCCAGCAGCTTGGGGCCCTCCCGGGTGGGACAGCCCCAGCATTTT.

The rearrangement joins TRBV9 to TRBJ2-7, with TRBD1 matching 9 bases. Trimming cost V 3 bases and J 6 bases; bases outside gene matches: 7. CDR1 SGDLS and CDR2 YYNGEE come from the germline V gene. The CDR3 totals 14 residues. In DNA form, the CDR3 reads TGTGCCAGCAGCGCCGGGGACAGGGTGGCCGAGCAGTACTTC. Translating gives CASSAGDRVAEQYF.

This clone was seen just once. This rearrangement joins TRBV28 to TRBJ1-5; a weak D match, TRBD1 (6 bases). The CDR3 contains 13 residues. Trimming shortened V by 5 bases and J by 1 base, and 6 bases separated the two germline ends. The germline CDR1 and CDR2 sequences are MDHEN and SYDVKM. CDR3 DNA: TGTGCCAGCAGTGGACAGAGCAATCAGCCCCAGCATTTT. Translated, it gives CASSGQSNQPQHF.

V usage is TRBV11-2 and J usage is TRBJ2-2; D not certain. Trimming removed 0 bases at V and 8 bases at J, with 16 bases between. CDR1 and CDR2 from the germline V gene are SGHAT and FQNNGV. The CDR3 covers 16 residues. The CDR3 region has the DNA TGTGCCAGCAGCTTAGAGTCGGTCCCTGTCGTAGGGGAGCTGTTTTTT. It is translated as CASSLESVPVVGELFF. Looking up the rest from reference TRBV11-2 and TRBJ2-2 gives the full variable domain: EAGVAQSPRYKIIEKRQSVAFWCNPISGHATLYWYQQILGQGPKLLIQFQNNGVVDDSQLPKDRFSAERLKGVDSTLKIQPAKLEDSAVYLCASSLESVPVVGELFFGEGSRLTVL.

The chain uses TRBV29-1 and TRBJ1-2; the match to TRBD1 covers 8 bases. This CDR3 is built from 12 residues. The trim removed 3 bases at V and 8 bases at J, leaving 5 bases unmatched. Per the germline V gene, CDR1 is SQVTM and CDR2 is ANQGSEA. In DNA, the CDR3 is TGCAGCGTTGACAGGGGGCGATTGGGCTACACCTTC. Translating it yields CSVDRGRLGYTF.